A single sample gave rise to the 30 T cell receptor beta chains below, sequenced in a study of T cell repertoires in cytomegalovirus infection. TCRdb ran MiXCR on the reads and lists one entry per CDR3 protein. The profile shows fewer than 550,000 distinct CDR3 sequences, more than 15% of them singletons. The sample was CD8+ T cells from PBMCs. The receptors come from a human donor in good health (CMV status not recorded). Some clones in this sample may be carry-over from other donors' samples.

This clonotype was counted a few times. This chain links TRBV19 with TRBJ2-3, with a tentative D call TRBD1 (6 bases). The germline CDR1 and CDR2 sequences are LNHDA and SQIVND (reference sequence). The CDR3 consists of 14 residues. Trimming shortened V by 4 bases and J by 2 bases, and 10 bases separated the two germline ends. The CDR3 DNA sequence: TGTGCCAGTAGTACCTGGGACAACACAGATACGCAGTATTTT. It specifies CASSTWDNTDTQYF.

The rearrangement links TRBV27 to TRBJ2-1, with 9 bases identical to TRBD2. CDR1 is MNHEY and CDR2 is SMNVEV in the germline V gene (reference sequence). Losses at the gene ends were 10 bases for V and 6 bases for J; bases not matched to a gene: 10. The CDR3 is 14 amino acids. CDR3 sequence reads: CAIGGAGGINEQFF. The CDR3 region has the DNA TGTGCCATCGGGGGAGCGGGGGGTATCAATGAGCAGTTCTTC.

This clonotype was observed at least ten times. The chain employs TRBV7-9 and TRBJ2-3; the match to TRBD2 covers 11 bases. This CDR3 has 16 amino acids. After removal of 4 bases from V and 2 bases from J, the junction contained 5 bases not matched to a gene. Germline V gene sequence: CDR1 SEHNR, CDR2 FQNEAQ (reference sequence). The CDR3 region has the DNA TGTGCCAGCAGCTGGGGGACTAGCGGACTCACAGATACGCAGTATTTT. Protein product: CASSWGTSGLTDTQYF. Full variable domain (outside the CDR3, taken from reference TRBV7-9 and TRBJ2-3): DTGVSQNPRHKITKRGQNVTFRCDPISEHNRLYWYRQTLGQGPEFLTYFQNEAQLEKSRLLSDRFSAERPKGSFSTLEIQRTEQGDSAMYLCASSWGTSGLTDTQYFGPGTRLTVL.

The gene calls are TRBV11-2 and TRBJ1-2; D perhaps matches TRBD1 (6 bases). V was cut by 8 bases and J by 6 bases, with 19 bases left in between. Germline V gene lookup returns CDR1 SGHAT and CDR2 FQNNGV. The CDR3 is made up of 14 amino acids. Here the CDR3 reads CASGRGRGRDGYTF. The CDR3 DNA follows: TGTGCCAGCGGACGGGGGCGGGGCCGCGATGGCTACACCTTC.

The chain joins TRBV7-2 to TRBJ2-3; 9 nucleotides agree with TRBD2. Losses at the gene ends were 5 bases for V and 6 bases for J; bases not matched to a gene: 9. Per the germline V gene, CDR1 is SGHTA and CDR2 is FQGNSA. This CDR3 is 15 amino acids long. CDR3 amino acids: CASSPSSGKADTQYF. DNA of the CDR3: TGTGCCAGCAGCCCGTCTAGCGGGAAGGCTGATACGCAGTATTTT.

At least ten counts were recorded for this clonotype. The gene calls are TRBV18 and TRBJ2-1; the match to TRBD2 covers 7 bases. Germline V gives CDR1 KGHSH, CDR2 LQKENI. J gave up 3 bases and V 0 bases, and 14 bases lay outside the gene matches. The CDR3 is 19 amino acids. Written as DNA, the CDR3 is TGTGCCAGCTCACCACCCTTCCTCACGGCGGGGGAAGACTACAATGAGCAGTTCTTC. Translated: CASSPPFLTAGEDYNEQFF.

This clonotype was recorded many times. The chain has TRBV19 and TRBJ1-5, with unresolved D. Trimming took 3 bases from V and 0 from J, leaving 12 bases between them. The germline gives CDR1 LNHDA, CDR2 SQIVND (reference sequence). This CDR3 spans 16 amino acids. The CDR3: CASSMGSGLSNQPQHF. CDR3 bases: TGTGCCAGTAGTATGGGAAGTGGGCTTAGCAATCAGCCCCAGCATTTT.

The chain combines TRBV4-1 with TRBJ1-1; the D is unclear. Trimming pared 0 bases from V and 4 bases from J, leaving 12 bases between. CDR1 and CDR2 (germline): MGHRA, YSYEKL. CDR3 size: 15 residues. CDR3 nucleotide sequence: TGCGCCAGCAGCCAAGATAGCGTAGAGGGCACTGAAGCTTTCTTT. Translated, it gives CASSQDSVEGTEAFF.

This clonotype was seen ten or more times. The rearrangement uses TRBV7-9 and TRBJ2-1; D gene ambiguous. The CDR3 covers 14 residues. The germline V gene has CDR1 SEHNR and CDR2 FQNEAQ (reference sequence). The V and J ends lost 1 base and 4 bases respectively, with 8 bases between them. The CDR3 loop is CASSLEGIYNEQFF. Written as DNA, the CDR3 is TGTGCCAGCAGCTTAGAGGGTATTTACAATGAGCAGTTCTTC.

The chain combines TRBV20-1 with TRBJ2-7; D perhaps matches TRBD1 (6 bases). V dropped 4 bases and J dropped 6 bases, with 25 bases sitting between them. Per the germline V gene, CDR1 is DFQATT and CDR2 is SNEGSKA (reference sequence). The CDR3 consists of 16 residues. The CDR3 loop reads CSAIESLQGLATEQYF. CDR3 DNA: TGCAGTGCTATAGAGTCCCTACAGGGTCTCGCTACCGAGCAGTACTTC.

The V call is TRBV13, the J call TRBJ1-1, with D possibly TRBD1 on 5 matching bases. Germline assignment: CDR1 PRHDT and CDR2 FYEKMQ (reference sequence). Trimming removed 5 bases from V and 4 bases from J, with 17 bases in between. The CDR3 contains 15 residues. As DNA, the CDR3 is TGTGCCAGCAGCCCGCGGGGGGAAAGGGGCACTGAAGCTTTCTTT. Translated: CASSPRGERGTEAFF.

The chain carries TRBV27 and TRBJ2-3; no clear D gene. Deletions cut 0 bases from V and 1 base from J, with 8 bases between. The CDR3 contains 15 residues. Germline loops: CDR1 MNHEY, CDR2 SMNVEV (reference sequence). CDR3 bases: TGTGCCAGCAGTTTATCCTTTGGCGGCACAGATACGCAGTATTTT. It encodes CASSLSFGGTDTQYF.

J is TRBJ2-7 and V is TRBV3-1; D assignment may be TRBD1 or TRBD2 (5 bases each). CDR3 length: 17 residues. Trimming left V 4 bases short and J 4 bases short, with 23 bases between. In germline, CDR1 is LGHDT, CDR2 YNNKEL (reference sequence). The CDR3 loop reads CASSRIGTPVLEYEQYF. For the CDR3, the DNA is TGTGCCAGCAGCCGGATCGGGACCCCAGTTTTGGAATACGAGCAGTACTTC.

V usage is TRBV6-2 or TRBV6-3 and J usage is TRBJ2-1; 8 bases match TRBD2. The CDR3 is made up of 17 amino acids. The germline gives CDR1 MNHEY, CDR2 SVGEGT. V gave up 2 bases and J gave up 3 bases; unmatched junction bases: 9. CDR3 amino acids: CASSYPSSGSLYNEQFF. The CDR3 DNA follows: TGTGCCAGCAGTTACCCTTCTAGCGGGTCGCTCTACAATGAGCAGTTCTTC.

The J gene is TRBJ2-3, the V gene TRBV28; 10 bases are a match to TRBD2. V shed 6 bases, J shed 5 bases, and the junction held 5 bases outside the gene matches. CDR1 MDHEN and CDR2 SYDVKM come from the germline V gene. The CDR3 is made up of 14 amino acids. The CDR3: CASSPLAGVDTQYF. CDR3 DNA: TGTGCCAGCAGCCCCCTAGCGGGAGTAGATACGCAGTATTTT.

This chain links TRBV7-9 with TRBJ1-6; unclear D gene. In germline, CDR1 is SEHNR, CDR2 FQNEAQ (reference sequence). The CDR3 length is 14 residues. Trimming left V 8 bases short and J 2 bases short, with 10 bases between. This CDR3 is CASSPVAYNSPLHF. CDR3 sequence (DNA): TGTGCCAGCTCCCCGGTGGCCTATAATTCACCCCTCCACTTT.

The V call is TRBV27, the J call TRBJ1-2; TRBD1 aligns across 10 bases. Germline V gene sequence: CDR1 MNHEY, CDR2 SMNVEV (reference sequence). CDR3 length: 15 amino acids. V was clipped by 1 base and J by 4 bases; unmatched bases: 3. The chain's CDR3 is CASSLFRTGGYGYTF. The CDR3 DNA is TGTGCCAGCAGTTTATTCCGGACAGGGGGCTATGGCTACACCTTC.

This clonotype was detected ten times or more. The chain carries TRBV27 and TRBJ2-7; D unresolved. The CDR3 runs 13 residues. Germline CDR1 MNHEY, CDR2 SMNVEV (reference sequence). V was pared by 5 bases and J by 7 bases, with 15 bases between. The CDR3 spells CASSTPGQREQYF. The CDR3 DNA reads TGTGCCAGCAGTACTCCGGGCCAAAGAGAGCAGTACTTC.

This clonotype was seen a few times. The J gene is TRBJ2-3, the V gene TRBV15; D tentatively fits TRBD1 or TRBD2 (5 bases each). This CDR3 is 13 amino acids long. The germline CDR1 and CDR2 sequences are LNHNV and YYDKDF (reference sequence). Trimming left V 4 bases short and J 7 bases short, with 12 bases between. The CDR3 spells CATSTRDVHTQYF. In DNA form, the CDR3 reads TGTGCCACCAGCACCCGGGACGTTCATACGCAGTATTTT. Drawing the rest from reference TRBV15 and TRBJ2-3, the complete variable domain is DAMVIQNPRYQVTQFGKPVTLSCSQTLNHNVMYWYQQKSSQAPKLLFHYYDKDFNNEADTPDNFQSRRPNTSFCFLDIRSPGLGDTAMYLCATSTRDVHTQYFGPGTRLTVL.

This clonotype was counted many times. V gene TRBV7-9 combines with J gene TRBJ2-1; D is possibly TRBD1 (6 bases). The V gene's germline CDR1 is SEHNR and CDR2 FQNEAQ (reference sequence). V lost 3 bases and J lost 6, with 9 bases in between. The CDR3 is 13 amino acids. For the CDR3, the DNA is TGTGCCAGCAGCTTCCGGACAGTCAATGAGCAGTTCTTC. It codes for CASSFRTVNEQFF.

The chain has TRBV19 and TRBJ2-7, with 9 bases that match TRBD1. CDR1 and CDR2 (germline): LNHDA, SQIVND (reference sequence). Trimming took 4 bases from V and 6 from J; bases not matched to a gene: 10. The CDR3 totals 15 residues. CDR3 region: CASSTGPGTGTEQYF. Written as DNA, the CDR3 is TGTGCCAGTAGTACCGGTCCCGGGACAGGGACCGAGCAGTACTTC.

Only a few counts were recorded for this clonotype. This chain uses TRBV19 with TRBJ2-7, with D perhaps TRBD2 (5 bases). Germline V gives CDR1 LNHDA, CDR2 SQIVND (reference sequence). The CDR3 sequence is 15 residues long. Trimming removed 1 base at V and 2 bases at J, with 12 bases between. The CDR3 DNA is TGTGCCAGTAGTATAGCGGGGTTTCGGACCTACGAGCAGTACTTC. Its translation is CASSIAGFRTYEQYF.

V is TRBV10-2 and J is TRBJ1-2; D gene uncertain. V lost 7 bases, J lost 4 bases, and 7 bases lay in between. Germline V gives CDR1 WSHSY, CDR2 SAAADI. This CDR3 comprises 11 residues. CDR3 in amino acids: CASNGIYGYTF. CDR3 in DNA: TGCGCCAGCAATGGGATCTATGGCTACACCTTC.

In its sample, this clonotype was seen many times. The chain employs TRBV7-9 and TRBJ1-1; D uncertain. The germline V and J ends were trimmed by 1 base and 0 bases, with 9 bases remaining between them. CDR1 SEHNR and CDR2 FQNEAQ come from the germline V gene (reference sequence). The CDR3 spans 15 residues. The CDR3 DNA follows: TGTGCCAGCAGCTTAGGGTTTCAGATGAACACTGAAGCTTTCTTT. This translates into CASSLGFQMNTEAFF.

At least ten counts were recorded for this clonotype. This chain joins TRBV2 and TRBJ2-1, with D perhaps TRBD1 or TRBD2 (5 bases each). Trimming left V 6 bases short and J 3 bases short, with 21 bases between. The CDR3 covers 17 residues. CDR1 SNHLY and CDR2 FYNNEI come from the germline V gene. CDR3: CASSPHPGPASYNEQFF. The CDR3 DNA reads TGTGCCAGCAGCCCTCATCCGGGACCAGCGAGCTACAATGAGCAGTTCTTC. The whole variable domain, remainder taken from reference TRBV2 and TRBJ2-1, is EPEVTQTPSHQVTQMGQEVILRCVPISNHLYFYWYRQILGQKVEFLVSFYNNEISEKSEIFDDQFSVERPDGSNFTLKIRSTKLEDSAMYFCASSPHPGPASYNEQFFGPGTRLTVL.

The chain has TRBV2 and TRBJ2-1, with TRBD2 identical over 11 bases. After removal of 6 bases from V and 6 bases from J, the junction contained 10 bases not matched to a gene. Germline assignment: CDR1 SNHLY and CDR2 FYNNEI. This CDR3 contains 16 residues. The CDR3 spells CASRNRTSGYINEQFF. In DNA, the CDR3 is TGTGCCAGCAGGAATAGGACTAGCGGGTATATCAATGAGCAGTTCTTC. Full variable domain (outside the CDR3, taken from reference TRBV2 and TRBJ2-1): EPEVTQTPSHQVTQMGQEVILRCVPISNHLYFYWYRQILGQKVEFLVSFYNNEISEKSEIFDDQFSVERPDGSNFTLKIRSTKLEDSAMYFCASRNRTSGYINEQFFGPGTRLTVL.

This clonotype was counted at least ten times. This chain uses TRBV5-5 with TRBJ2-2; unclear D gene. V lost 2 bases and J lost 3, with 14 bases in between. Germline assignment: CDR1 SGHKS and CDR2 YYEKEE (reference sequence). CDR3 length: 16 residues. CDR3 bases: TGTGCCAGCAGCTTTCAGCAGAGCCAATACACCGGGGAGCTGTTTTTT. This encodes CASSFQQSQYTGELFF.

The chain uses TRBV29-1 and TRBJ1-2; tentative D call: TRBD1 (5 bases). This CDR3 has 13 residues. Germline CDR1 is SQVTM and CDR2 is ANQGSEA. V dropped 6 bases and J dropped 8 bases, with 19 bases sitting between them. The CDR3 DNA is TGCAGCGTCGCATCCCGGGACGCGGGAGGCTACACCTTC. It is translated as CSVASRDAGGYTF. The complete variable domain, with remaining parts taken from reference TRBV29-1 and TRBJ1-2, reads SAVISQKPSRDICQRGTSLTIQCQVDSQVTMMFWYRQQPGQSLTLIATANQGSEATYESGFVIDKFPISRPNLTFSTLTVSNMSPEDSSIYLCSVASRDAGGYTFGSGTRLTVV.

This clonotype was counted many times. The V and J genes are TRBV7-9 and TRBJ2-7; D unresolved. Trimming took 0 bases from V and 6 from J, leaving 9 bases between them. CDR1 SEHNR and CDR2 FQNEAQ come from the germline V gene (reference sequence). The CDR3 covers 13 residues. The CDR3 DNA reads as TGTGCCAGCAGCTTAGCACCAAGGGTCGAGCAGTACTTC. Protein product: CASSLAPRVEQYF.

For the CDR3, the DNA is TGTGCCAGCAGTCCGGGACAGGGTAAGGGCAATCAGCCCCAGCATTTT. It yields the protein CASSPGQGKGNQPQHF. The chain links TRBV28 to TRBJ1-5, with TRBD1 matching 9 bases. The ends lost 5 bases at V and 2 bases at J; junction bases unmatched: 7. The CDR3 is 16 amino acids. The germline gives CDR1 MDHEN, CDR2 SYDVKM.